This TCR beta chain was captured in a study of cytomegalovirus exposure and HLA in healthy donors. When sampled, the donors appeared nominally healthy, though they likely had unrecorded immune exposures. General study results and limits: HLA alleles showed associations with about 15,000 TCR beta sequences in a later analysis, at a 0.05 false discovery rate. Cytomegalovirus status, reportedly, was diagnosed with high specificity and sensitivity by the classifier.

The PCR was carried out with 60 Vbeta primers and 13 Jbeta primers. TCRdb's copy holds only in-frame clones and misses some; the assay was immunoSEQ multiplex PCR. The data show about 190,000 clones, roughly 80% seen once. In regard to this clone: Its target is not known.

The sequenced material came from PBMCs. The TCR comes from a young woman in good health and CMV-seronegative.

DNA for the CDR3: TGTGCCAGCAGGGCCGGCGGCGTCCGGTTGGATGAGCAGTTCTTC. It is translated as CASRAGGVRLDEQFF. The genes are TRBV6-1 and TRBJ2-1; D is ambiguous. The CDR3 contains 15 residues. V was clipped by 6 bases and J by 8 bases, with 20 bases between them. In germline, CDR1 is MNHNS, CDR2 SASEGT.